What follows are 20 T cell receptor beta chains derived from one specimen sequenced in a study of blood T cells in healthy people across ages. With a J-beta primer mix and a sample-barcoded 5' primer, a second PCR ran roughly 6 to 11 cycles. TCRdb redid the calling of the 5' RACE reads with MiXCR, one entry per CDR3 protein. Among about 570,000 distinct CDR3 sequences, about 28% were seen once, and the ten largest hold 3.6%. A further study also used this sample, focusing on T cells of mothers and their children.

Sequenced: blood. These receptors all stem from a boy aged 2 to 10 in good health.

This clonotype was recorded a few times. This chain links TRBV20-1 with TRBJ2-3; perhaps TRBD2 as D (5 bases). The CDR3 is 14 amino acids. Trimming removed 6 bases from V and 7 bases from J, with 20 bases in between. Germline lookup yields CDR1 DFQATT and CDR2 SNEGSKA (reference sequence). The CDR3 loop is CSAQRGRGGYTQYF. The CDR3 DNA reads TGCAGTGCCCAGCGAGGTCGCGGCGGGTATACGCAGTATTTT.

This clonotype was detected a few times. The J gene is TRBJ2-5, the V gene TRBV2; no clear D. CDR3 length equals 13 residues. Germline-derived CDR1 and CDR2 are SNHLY and FYNNEI. Between the trimmed V and J ends, which lost 6 bases and 0 bases, there was a span of 8 bases. CDR3 sequence (DNA): TGTGCCAGCAGCTACGACTACCAAGAGACCCAGTACTTC. This encodes CASSYDYQETQYF.

This clonotype turned up a few times. A much larger clonotype is one base distant, so this may be a read error. V is TRBV2 and J is TRBJ1-4, with D possibly TRBD1 on 5 matching bases. The CDR3 runs 10 residues. V was shortened by 8 bases and J by 7 bases, with 5 bases between the two germline ends. The germline CDR1 and CDR2 sequences are SNHLY and FYNNEI. CDR3 DNA sequence: TGTGCCAGCGGGGGTGAAAAACTGTTTTTT. This encodes CASGGEKLFF.

The chain employs TRBV20-1 and TRBJ2-7; D might be TRBD2 (6 bases). CDR1 and CDR2 from the germline V gene are DFQATT and SNEGSKA (reference sequence). Trimming removed 1 base at V and 3 bases at J, with 13 bases between. The CDR3 length is 14 residues. In DNA form, the CDR3 reads TGCAGTGCTAGAGTGCCTAGCGCCAACTACGAGCAGTACTTC. The encoded protein is CSARVPSANYEQYF.

This clonotype was observed a few times. J is TRBJ2-1 and V is TRBV12-3 or TRBV12-4, with D unclear. The CDR3 runs to 12 residues. V was clipped by 3 bases and J by 7 bases, with 7 bases between them. The CDR3 bases are TGTGCCAGCAGTTTCCGGCCAAATGAGCAGTTCTTC. It specifies CASSFRPNEQFF.

This clonotype was found a few times. V usage is TRBV4-2 and J usage is TRBJ2-5; D tentatively reads TRBD1 or TRBD2 (6 bases each). TRBJ2-7 matches the DNA end more closely, so the J call is doubtful. Germline V gene sequence: CDR1 LGHNA, CDR2 YNFKEQ. The CDR3 runs 15 residues. This chain's CDR3 is CASSQRSGASYEQYF. CDR3 sequence (DNA): TGTGCCAGCAGCCAAAGGTCGGGGGCCTCCTACGAGCAGTACTTC.

The J gene is TRBJ1-1, the V gene TRBV7-9; 7 bases map to TRBD1. CDR3 length: 15 amino acids. Germline values: CDR1 SEHNR, CDR2 FQNEAQ (reference sequence). The trim removed 5 bases at V and 1 base at J, leaving 7 bases unmatched. Here the CDR3 reads CASSQRGQANTEAFF. CDR3 DNA: TGTGCCAGCAGCCAGAGGGGGCAGGCGAACACTGAAGCTTTCTTT. Filled out from reference TRBV7-9 and TRBJ1-1, the complete variable domain reads DTGVSQNPRHKITKRGQNVTFRCDPISEHNRLYWYRQTLGQGPEFLTYFQNEAQLEKSRLLSDRFSAERPKGSFSTLEIQRTEQGDSAMYLCASSQRGQANTEAFFGQGTRLTVV.

This clonotype appeared a few times. This rearrangement joins TRBV7-2 to TRBJ2-5; D may be TRBD1 or TRBD2 (5 bases each). Germline V CDR1 and CDR2: SGHTA, FQGNSA. Between the trimmed V and J ends, which lost 4 bases and 6 bases, there was a span of 15 bases. The CDR3 length is 14 residues. The DNA for the CDR3 is TGTGCCAGCAGCTCTAGCCAGGGTTTGAAGACCCAGTACTTC. This translates into CASSSSQGLKTQYF.

The chain joins TRBV5-5 to TRBJ2-7, with D perhaps TRBD2 (6 bases). The V gene's germline CDR1 is SGHKS and CDR2 YYEKEE (reference sequence). This CDR3 contains 12 residues. V lost 0 bases and J 13 bases, leaving 14 bases between the germline ends. CDR3 DNA: TGTGCCAGCAGCTTGGATGCGGGACTCTTTTACTTC. As protein: CASSLDAGLFYF.

This clonotype was seen a few times. The chain has TRBV7-8 and TRBJ2-4; D call uncertain. The CDR3 consists of 13 residues. Germline V gene data show CDR1 as SGHVS and CDR2 as FQNEAQ. Trimming shortened V by 8 bases and J by 0 bases, and 8 bases separated the two germline ends. For the CDR3, the DNA is TGTGCCAGCCGGCGGATAGCCAAAAACATTCAGTACTTC. Its protein product is CASRRIAKNIQYF.

This clonotype was observed a handful of times. The V call is TRBV20-1, the J call TRBJ2-5; D might be TRBD1 (5 bases). Looked up from germline, CDR1 is DFQATT and CDR2 is SNEGSKA (reference sequence). V was shortened by 7 bases and J by 4 bases, with 13 bases between the two germline ends. CDR3 size: 12 residues. DNA of the CDR3: TGCAGTGGTCATACTGGGGCAGAGACCCAGTACTTC. It specifies CSGHTGAETQYF.

The chain is built from TRBV3-1 and TRBJ2-4; no clear D. From germline, CDR1 is LGHDT and CDR2 YNNKEL (reference sequence). This CDR3 comprises 18 residues. Trimming removed 0 bases at V and 0 bases at J, with 15 bases between. The CDR3 nucleotides are TGTGCCAGCAGCCAAGATCCGGCTAGGAATTTAGCCAAAAACATTCAGTACTTC. As protein: CASSQDPARNLAKNIQYF.

This rearrangement joins TRBV12-3 or TRBV12-4 to TRBJ2-7; D is ambiguous. V lost 3 bases and J 7 bases, leaving 13 bases between the germline ends. This CDR3 spans 13 amino acids. The CDR3 DNA is TGTGCCAGCAGTTTGGGGTCCTTCCAAGAGCAGTACTTC. Translation gives CASSLGSFQEQYF.

There are a few counts of this clonotype. The chain recombines TRBV12-3 or TRBV12-4 with TRBJ2-5, with TRBD2 identical over 8 bases. The J call may be mistaken, given a closer DNA end match to TRBJ2-7. The CDR3 has 14 residues. CDR3 sequence (DNA): TGTGCCAGCAGTTTAATCGGGGGGGCCCACGAGCAGTACTTC. Amino acid sequence: CASSLIGGAHEQYF.

In this sample, this clonotype turned up a few times. J is TRBJ2-5 and V is TRBV29-1; perhaps TRBD2 as D (6 bases). This CDR3 spans 13 amino acids. CDR1 and CDR2 from the germline V gene are SQVTM and ANQGSEA. Trimming shortened V by 6 bases and J by 3 bases, and 14 bases separated the two germline ends. The CDR3 coding sequence is TGCAGCGTGGGACTCCGACAGAAAGAGACCCAGTACTTC. Its protein product is CSVGLRQKETQYF.

The rearrangement uses TRBV19 and TRBJ2-1; D not certain. The germline V and J ends were trimmed by 6 bases and 3 bases, with 12 bases remaining between them. Germline loops: CDR1 LNHDA, CDR2 SQIVND (reference sequence). The CDR3 is made up of 14 amino acids. CDR3 in DNA: TGTGCCAGTAGAAGTCGTCAAGTCTACAATGAGCAGTTCTTC. Translating gives CASRSRQVYNEQFF.

The V gene is TRBV19, the J gene TRBJ2-1; 12 nucleotides agree with TRBD2. J was trimmed by 0 bases and V by 7 bases; bases with no gene match: 1. Germline-derived CDR1 and CDR2 are LNHDA and SQIVND (reference sequence). This CDR3 is 15 amino acids long. The CDR3 region is CASTSGRASYNEQFF. In nucleotides, the CDR3 is TGTGCCAGTACTAGCGGGAGGGCCTCCTACAATGAGCAGTTCTTC.

The sample holds one count of this clonotype. The chain employs TRBV11-2 and TRBJ2-5; possible D gene TRBD1, 6 bases. The J call is doubtful: the DNA matches TRBJ2-1 better. The V gene's germline CDR1 is SGHAT and CDR2 FQNNGV. This CDR3 has 13 amino acids. The CDR3 DNA follows: TGTGCCAGCAGCTCAGAACAGGGCGGGGAGCAGTTCTTC. Its protein is CASSSEQGGEQFF.

This clonotype was found a few times. The chain links TRBV30 to TRBJ2-5; 10 bases are a match to TRBD2. This CDR3 is 14 amino acids long. Trimming cost V 4 bases and J 1 base; bases outside gene matches: 3. The germline V gene has CDR1 GTSNPN and CDR2 SVGIG (reference sequence). CDR3 amino acids: CAWKLAGAQETQYF. As DNA, the CDR3 is TGTGCCTGGAAGCTAGCGGGAGCCCAAGAGACCCAGTACTTC.

This clonotype was detected only a few times. The CDR3 region is CSARDMVAGVNEQFF. The CDR3 region has the DNA TGCAGTGCTAGAGATATGGTAGCGGGGGTGAATGAGCAGTTCTTC. This sequence joins TRBV20-1 and TRBJ2-5, with TRBD2 matching over 9 bases. The end of the DNA is better explained by TRBJ2-1, so the J call may be wrong. Germline loops: CDR1 DFQATT, CDR2 SNEGSKA (reference sequence). The CDR3 is made up of 15 amino acids.